This T cell receptor beta chain was found in a study of human T cells and chemical hapten exposure. Study-wide background: Weekly administration of diphenylcyclopropenone to the scalp of patients continued throughout the roughly 25-week study.

Study results and caveats: No shift was seen in TCRs above 1 in 1000 frequency with DPC sensitization. Patch test score was positively correlated with the counts of TCRs that had expanded at PT1.

The length of the CDR3 is 12 residues. Germline V gene lookup returns CDR1 WSHSY and CDR2 SAAADI. V was clipped by 10 bases and J by 3 bases, with 12 bases between them. Described time point: patch test 3, about 24 weeks after DPC sensitization. Treatment meaning: therapeutic diphenylcyclopropenone sensitization with weekly scalp DPC. Via MiXCR, TCRdb re-called the RACE reads, giving one row per CDR3 protein. The table records 80,000 to 100,000 distinct CDR3 sequences, under 13% of them present only once. About this clonotype: The target antigen is unknown.

This specimen consisted of whole blood, obtained in connection with sensitization to the hapten diphenylcyclopropenone (DPC). The V and J genes are TRBV10-2 and TRBJ1-2, with a possible D match to TRBD1 (5 bases). This clonotype originated in a woman aged 25 to 39 with alopecia areata. Some clones in this sample may be carry-over from other donors' samples. CDR3 sequence: CATREGDYGYTF. CDR3 DNA: TGCGCCACCAGGGAAGGGGACTATGGCTACACCTTC.